The rows below give T cell receptor beta chains drawn from one sample of a study of cytomegalovirus exposure and HLA in healthy donors. TCRdb keeps only in-frame clones here, not all; method: immunoSEQ multiplex PCR. This sample has about 73,000 clones; about 95% occur once, and the top ten carry approximately 3.4%. The sequenced material came from PBMCs. The receptors here all came from a man younger than 35 in good health and CMV-seronegative. The CDR3 runs from the conserved cysteine through the conserved F or W. The D gene is left open where the match is weak. Not all rows give a size; the values are once, few, many and, for expanded clones, a class.

v_call: TRBV9
cdr3_length: 14
clone_size: NA
d_call: TRBD1
j_call: TRBJ1-1
cdr3_aa: CASSVGTGATEAFF
cdr3_nt: TGTGCCAGCAGCGTAGGGACAGGGGCGACTGAAGCTTTCTTT

v_call: TRBV19
cdr3_length: 13
clone_size: NA
d_call: NA
j_call: TRBJ1-2
cdr3_aa: CASSIPQGYGYTF
cdr3_nt: TGTGCCAGTAGTATTCCCCAGGGATATGGCTACACCTTC

v_call: TRBV28
cdr3_length: 15
clone_size: NA
d_call: TRBD1
j_call: TRBJ1-5
cdr3_aa: CASSLQGGIIQPQHF
cdr3_nt: TGTGCCAGCAGTTTACAAGGGGGCATCATTCAGCCCCAGCATTTT

v_call: TRBV19
cdr3_length: 13
clone_size: once
d_call: NA
j_call: TRBJ1-1
cdr3_aa: CASSFLGGSEAFF
cdr3_nt: TGTGCCAGTAGTTTCCTGGGAGGGTCTGAAGCTTTCTTT

v_call: TRBV5-1
cdr3_length: 15
clone_size: NA
d_call: NA
j_call: TRBJ2-1
cdr3_aa: CASSFLAERNNEQFF
cdr3_nt: TGCGCCAGCAGCTTTCTAGCCGAGAGGAACAATGAGCAGTTCTTC

v_call: TRBV10-3
cdr3_length: 11
clone_size: NA
d_call: NA
j_call: TRBJ2-2
cdr3_aa: CAISAVGELFF
cdr3_nt: TGTGCCATCAGTGCGGTCGGGGAGCTGTTTTTT

v_call: TRBV19
cdr3_length: 16
clone_size: NA
d_call: TRBD1
j_call: TRBJ1-2
cdr3_aa: CASSIPRTGRNYGYTF
cdr3_nt: TGTGCCAGTAGTATCCCTCGGACAGGGAGGAACTATGGCTACACCTTC

v_call: TRBV9
cdr3_length: 16
clone_size: NA
d_call: TRBD2
j_call: TRBJ2-3
cdr3_aa: CASRWSGGTSTDTQYF
cdr3_nt: TGTGCCAGCAGGTGGAGCGGGGGGACGAGCACAGATACGCAGTATTTT

v_call: TRBV5-6
cdr3_length: 15
clone_size: NA
d_call: TRBD1
j_call: TRBJ2-1
cdr3_aa: CASSSRDRLYNEQFF
cdr3_nt: TGTGCCAGCAGCTCCCGGGACAGATTATACAATGAGCAGTTCTTC

v_call: TRBV7-9
cdr3_length: 14
clone_size: once
d_call: TRBD1
j_call: TRBJ2-2
cdr3_aa: CASSQGQFTGELFF
cdr3_nt: TGTGCCAGCAGCCAGGGACAGTTTACCGGGGAGCTGTTTTTT

v_call: TRBV10-3
cdr3_length: 18
clone_size: NA
d_call: TRBD2
j_call: TRBJ2-3
cdr3_aa: CAITGVSGGTSGTDTQYF
cdr3_nt: TGTGCCATCACAGGGGTTAGCGGGGGGACCAGTGGCACAGATACGCAGTATTTT

v_call: TRBV5-1
cdr3_length: 16
clone_size: NA
d_call: NA
j_call: TRBJ1-4
cdr3_aa: CASSLGTGSTNEKLFF
cdr3_nt: TGCGCCAGCAGCTTGGGTACAGGTTCAACTAATGAAAAACTGTTTTTT

v_call: TRBV29-1
cdr3_length: 14
clone_size: NA
d_call: TRBD2
j_call: TRBJ2-1
cdr3_aa: CSVRGGSSYNEQFF
cdr3_nt: TGCAGCGTTCGCGGGGGTAGCTCCTACAATGAGCAGTTCTTC

v_call: TRBV18
cdr3_length: 16
clone_size: NA
d_call: TRBD1
j_call: TRBJ1-5
cdr3_aa: CASSPPGQGARQPQHF
cdr3_nt: TGTGCCAGCTCACCACCAGGGCAGGGGGCAAGACAGCCCCAGCATTTT

v_call: TRBV6-1
cdr3_length: 14
clone_size: NA
d_call: TRBD1
j_call: TRBJ2-1
cdr3_aa: CASSETGAKFEQFF
cdr3_nt: TGTGCCAGCAGTGAAACAGGGGCAAAATTCGAGCAGTTCTTC

v_call: TRBV28
cdr3_length: 13
clone_size: NA
d_call: TRBD1
j_call: TRBJ1-1
cdr3_aa: CASLGQGFGEAFF
cdr3_nt: TGTGCCAGCCTTGGACAGGGGTTCGGTGAAGCTTTCTTT

v_call: TRBV5-1
cdr3_length: 16
clone_size: NA
d_call: NA
j_call: TRBJ1-5
cdr3_aa: CASSLGSGGSNQPQHF
cdr3_nt: TGCGCCAGCAGCTTGGGTAGCGGAGGGAGCAATCAGCCCCAGCATTTT

v_call: TRBV5-4
cdr3_length: 15
clone_size: NA
d_call: NA
j_call: TRBJ1-4
cdr3_aa: CASSPGTSTNEKLFF
cdr3_nt: TGTGCCAGCAGCCCGGGGACATCAACTAATGAAAAACTGTTTTTT

v_call: TRBV5-6
cdr3_length: 15
clone_size: NA
d_call: NA
j_call: TRBJ2-5
cdr3_aa: CASSLSYPAGETQYF
cdr3_nt: TGTGCCAGCAGCTTGAGTTACCCAGCGGGAGAGACCCAGTACTTC

v_call: TRBV21-1
cdr3_length: 14
clone_size: NA
d_call: NA
j_call: TRBJ2-7
cdr3_aa: CASSWTGGVYEQYF
cdr3_nt: TGTGCCAGCAGCTGGACAGGGGGTGTGTACGAGCAGTACTTC

v_call: TRBV7-2
cdr3_length: 15
clone_size: NA
d_call: NA
j_call: TRBJ2-2
cdr3_aa: CASSSQAGDTGELFF
cdr3_nt: TGTGCCAGCAGCTCACAGGCAGGGGACACCGGGGAGCTGTTTTTT

v_call: TRBV7-9
cdr3_length: 12
clone_size: NA
d_call: NA
j_call: TRBJ1-2
cdr3_aa: CASSPGDGGYTF
cdr3_nt: TGTGCCAGCAGCCCAGGGGATGGTGGCTACACCTTC

v_call: TRBV7-2
cdr3_length: 13
clone_size: NA
d_call: NA
j_call: TRBJ2-7
cdr3_aa: CASSLVGLYEQYF
cdr3_nt: TGTGCCAGCAGCTTAGTTGGACTCTACGAGCAGTACTTC

v_call: TRBV30
cdr3_length: 13
clone_size: NA
d_call: NA
j_call: TRBJ1-3
cdr3_aa: CAWSVISGNTIYF
cdr3_nt: TGTGCCTGGAGTGTAATCTCGGGAAACACCATATATTTT

v_call: TRBV5-5
cdr3_length: 13
clone_size: once
d_call: NA
j_call: TRBJ1-1
cdr3_aa: CASSLEGWTEAFF
cdr3_nt: TGTGCCAGCAGCTTGGAGGGGTGGACTGAAGCTTTCTTT

v_call: TRBV19
cdr3_length: 14
clone_size: NA
d_call: NA
j_call: TRBJ2-7
cdr3_aa: CASRDNTGLYEQYF
cdr3_nt: TGTGCCAGTAGGGACAATACAGGTCTCTACGAGCAGTACTTC

v_call: TRBV4-3
cdr3_length: 15
clone_size: NA
d_call: NA
j_call: TRBJ2-3
cdr3_aa: CASSQDFTGSVKQYF
cdr3_nt: TGCGCCAGCAGCCAAGATTTCACAGGGTCTGTTAAGCAGTATTTT

v_call: TRBV5-1
cdr3_length: 14
clone_size: NA
d_call: NA
j_call: TRBJ2-2
cdr3_aa: CASRAGERAGELFF
cdr3_nt: TGCGCCAGCAGGGCCGGGGAAAGAGCCGGGGAGCTGTTTTTT

v_call: TRBV27
cdr3_length: 16
clone_size: few
d_call: TRBD1
j_call: TRBJ1-6
cdr3_aa: CASSLADRDPNSPLHF
cdr3_nt: TGTGCCAGCAGTTTGGCCGACAGGGATCCGAATTCACCCCTCCACTTT

v_call: TRBV9
cdr3_length: 17
clone_size: NA
d_call: NA
j_call: TRBJ2-5
cdr3_aa: CASSVGWTPLGAETQYF
cdr3_nt: TGTGCCAGCAGCGTAGGGTGGACACCTCTTGGGGCAGAGACCCAGTACTTC

v_call: TRBV19
cdr3_length: 16
clone_size: NA
d_call: NA
j_call: TRBJ1-2
cdr3_aa: CASSKIPRAGADGYTF
cdr3_nt: TGTGCCAGTAGTAAAATCCCCCGAGCAGGGGCGGATGGCTACACCTTC

v_call: TRBV7-2
cdr3_length: 13
clone_size: NA
d_call: TRBD2
j_call: TRBJ2-1
cdr3_aa: CASSPWTSDYEFF
cdr3_nt: TGTGCCAGCAGCCCCTGGACTAGCGATTATGAGTTCTTC

v_call: TRBV10-3
cdr3_length: 17
clone_size: NA
d_call: NA
j_call: TRBJ2-7
cdr3_aa: CAISEFLDTLGGYEQYF
cdr3_nt: TGTGCCATCAGTGAGTTCCTAGACACCTTAGGAGGCTACGAGCAGTACTTC

v_call: TRBV7-9
cdr3_length: 13
clone_size: NA
d_call: NA
j_call: TRBJ1-2
cdr3_aa: CASSLEAIYGYTF
cdr3_nt: TGTGCCAGCAGCTTAGAAGCTATCTATGGCTACACCTTC

v_call: TRBV15
cdr3_length: 15
clone_size: NA
d_call: NA
j_call: TRBJ1-5
cdr3_aa: CATSRSPGDDQPQHF
cdr3_nt: TGTGCCACCAGCAGAAGCCCAGGGGATGATCAGCCCCAGCATTTT

v_call: TRBV9
cdr3_length: 16
clone_size: NA
d_call: TRBD1
j_call: TRBJ1-1
cdr3_aa: CASSATTGALNTEAFF
cdr3_nt: TGTGCCAGCAGCGCAACTACAGGGGCGTTGAACACTGAAGCTTTCTTT

v_call: TRBV28
cdr3_length: 13
clone_size: few
d_call: NA
j_call: TRBJ2-3
cdr3_aa: CASSLGAPDTQYF
cdr3_nt: TGTGCCAGCAGTTTAGGAGCACCAGATACGCAGTATTTT

v_call: TRBV19
cdr3_length: 11
clone_size: NA
d_call: NA
j_call: TRBJ2-5
cdr3_aa: CASTSGETQYF
cdr3_nt: TGTGCCAGTACCTCGGGAGAGACCCAGTACTTC

v_call: TRBV10-3
cdr3_length: 14
clone_size: NA
d_call: TRBD2
j_call: TRBJ2-1
cdr3_aa: CAVGTSGGASEQFF
cdr3_nt: TGTGCCGTCGGGACTAGCGGGGGGGCCAGTGAGCAGTTCTTC

v_call: TRBV18
cdr3_length: 16
clone_size: once
d_call: TRBD1
j_call: TRBJ1-5
cdr3_aa: CASSPNTGGSNQPQHF
cdr3_nt: TGTGCCAGCTCCCCTAATACAGGGGGCTCTAATCAGCCCCAGCATTTT